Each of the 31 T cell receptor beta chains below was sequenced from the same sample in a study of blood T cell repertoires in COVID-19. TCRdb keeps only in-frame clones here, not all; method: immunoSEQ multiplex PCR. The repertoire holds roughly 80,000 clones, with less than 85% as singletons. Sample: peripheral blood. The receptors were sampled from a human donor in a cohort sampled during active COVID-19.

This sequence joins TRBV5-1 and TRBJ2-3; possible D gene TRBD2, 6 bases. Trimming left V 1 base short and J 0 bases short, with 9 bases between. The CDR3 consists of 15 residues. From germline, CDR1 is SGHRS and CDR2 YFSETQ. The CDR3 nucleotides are TGCGCCAGCAGCTTGAGCGGGCCTAGCACAGATACGCAGTATTTT. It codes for CASSLSGPSTDTQYF.

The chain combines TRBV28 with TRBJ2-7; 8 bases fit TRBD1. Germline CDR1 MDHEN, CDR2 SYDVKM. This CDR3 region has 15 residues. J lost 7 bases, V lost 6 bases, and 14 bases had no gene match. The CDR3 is CASSKYGQGPREQYF. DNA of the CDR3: TGTGCCAGCAGCAAGTACGGACAGGGCCCTCGGGAGCAGTACTTC.

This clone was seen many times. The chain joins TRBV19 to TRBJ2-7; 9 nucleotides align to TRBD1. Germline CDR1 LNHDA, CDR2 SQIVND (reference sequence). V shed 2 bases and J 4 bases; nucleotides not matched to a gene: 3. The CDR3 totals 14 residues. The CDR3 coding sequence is TGTGCCAGTAGTATACAGGGACAGGGTTACGAGCAGTACTTC. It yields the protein CASSIQGQGYEQYF. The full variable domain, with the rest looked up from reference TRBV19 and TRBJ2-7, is DGGITQSPKYLFRKEGQNVTLSCEQNLNHDAMYWYRQDPGQGLRLIYYSQIVNDFQKGDIAEGYSVSREKKESFPLTVTSAQKNPTAFYLCASSIQGQGYEQYFGPGTRLTVT.

The CDR3 DNA is TGTGCCAGCAGCTATACAGGGGTAATTAATGAAAAACTGTTTTTT. It encodes CASSYTGVINEKLFF. This sequence joins TRBV7-9 and TRBJ1-4, with 7 bases matching TRBD1. Germline CDR1 and CDR2: SEHNR and FQNEAQ (reference sequence). The CDR3 runs to 15 residues. J was trimmed by 4 bases and V by 4 bases; bases with no gene match: 6.

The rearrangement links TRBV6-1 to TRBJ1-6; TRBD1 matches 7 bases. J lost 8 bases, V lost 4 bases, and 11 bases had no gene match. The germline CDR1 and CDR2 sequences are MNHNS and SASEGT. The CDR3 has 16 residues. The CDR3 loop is CASSGGTVSLDSPLHF. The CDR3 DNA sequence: TGTGCCAGCAGTGGCGGGACAGTGTCGTTGGATTCACCCCTCCACTTT.

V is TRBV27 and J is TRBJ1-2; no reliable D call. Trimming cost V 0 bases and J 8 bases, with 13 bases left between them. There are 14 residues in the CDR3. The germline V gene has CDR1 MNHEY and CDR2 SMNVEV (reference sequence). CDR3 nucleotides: TGTGCCAGCAGTTTATCTGGGAGCCTGGGGGGCTACACCTTC. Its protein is CASSLSGSLGGYTF.

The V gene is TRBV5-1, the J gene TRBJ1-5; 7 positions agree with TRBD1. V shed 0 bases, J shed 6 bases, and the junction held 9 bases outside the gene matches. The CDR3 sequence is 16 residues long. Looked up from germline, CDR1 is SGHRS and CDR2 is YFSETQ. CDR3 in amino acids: CASSLGGTAGGQPQHF. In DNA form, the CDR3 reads TGCGCCAGCAGCTTGGGTGGGACAGCAGGGGGTCAGCCCCAGCATTTT.

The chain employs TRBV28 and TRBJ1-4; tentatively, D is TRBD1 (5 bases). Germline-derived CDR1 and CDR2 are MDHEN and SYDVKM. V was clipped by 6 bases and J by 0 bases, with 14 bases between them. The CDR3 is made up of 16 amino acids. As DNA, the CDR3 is TGTGCCAGCAGAAAATTGACAGCAGCAACTAATGAAAAACTGTTTTTT. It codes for CASRKLTAATNEKLFF.

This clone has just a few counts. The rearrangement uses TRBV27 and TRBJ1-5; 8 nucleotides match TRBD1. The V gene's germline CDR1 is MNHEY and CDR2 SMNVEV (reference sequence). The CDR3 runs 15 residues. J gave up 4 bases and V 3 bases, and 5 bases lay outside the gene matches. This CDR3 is CASSFGTGANQPQHF. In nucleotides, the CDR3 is TGTGCCAGCAGTTTTGGGACAGGAGCTAATCAGCCCCAGCATTTT.

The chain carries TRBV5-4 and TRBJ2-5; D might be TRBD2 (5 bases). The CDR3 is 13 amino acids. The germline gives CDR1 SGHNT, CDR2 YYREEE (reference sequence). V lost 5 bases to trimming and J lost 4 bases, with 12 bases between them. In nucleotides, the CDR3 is TGTGCCAGCAGTTCGGGGTACCCAGAGACCCAGTACTTC. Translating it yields CASSSGYPETQYF.

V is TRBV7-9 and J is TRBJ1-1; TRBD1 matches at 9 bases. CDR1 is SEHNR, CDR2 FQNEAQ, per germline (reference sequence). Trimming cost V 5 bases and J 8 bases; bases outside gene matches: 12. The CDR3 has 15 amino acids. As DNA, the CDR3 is TGTGCCAGCAGCCTACAGGGGGCTAAGAATAGGGAAGCTTTCTTT. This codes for CASSLQGAKNREAFF.

The DNA of the CDR3 is TGTGCCAGCAGCTCCCAAGAGACCCAGTACTTC. This translates into CASSSQETQYF. This chain links TRBV28 with TRBJ2-5; unclear D gene. This CDR3 has 11 residues. Trimming pared 6 bases from V and 1 base from J, leaving 3 bases between. The V gene's germline CDR1 is MDHEN and CDR2 SYDVKM.

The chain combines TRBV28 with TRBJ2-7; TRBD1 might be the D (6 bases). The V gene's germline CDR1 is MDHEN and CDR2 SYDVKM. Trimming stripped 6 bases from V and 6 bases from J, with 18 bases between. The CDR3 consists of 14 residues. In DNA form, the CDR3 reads TGTGCCAGCAGCTTCGAGGGGCAGGGGTCCGAGCAGTACTTC. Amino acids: CASSFEGQGSEQYF.

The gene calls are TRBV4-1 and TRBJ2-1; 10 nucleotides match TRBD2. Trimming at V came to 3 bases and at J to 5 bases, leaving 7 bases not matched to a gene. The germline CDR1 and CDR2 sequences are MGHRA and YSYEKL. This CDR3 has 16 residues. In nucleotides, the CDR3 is TGCGCCAGCAGCCACGTAGCGGGGGGACTAAACAATGAGCAGTTCTTC. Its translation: CASSHVAGGLNNEQFF.

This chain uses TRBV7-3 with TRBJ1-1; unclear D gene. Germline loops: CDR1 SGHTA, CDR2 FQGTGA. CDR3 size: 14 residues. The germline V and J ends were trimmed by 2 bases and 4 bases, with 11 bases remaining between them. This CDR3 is CASSLDKMSTEAFF. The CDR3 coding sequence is TGTGCCAGCAGCTTAGACAAAATGAGCACTGAAGCTTTCTTT. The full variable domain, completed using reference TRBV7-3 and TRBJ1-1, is GAGVSQTPSNKVTEKGKYVELRCDPISGHTALYWYRQSLGQGPEFLIYFQGTGAADDSGLPNDRFFAVRPEGSVSTLKIQRTERGDSAVYLCASSLDKMSTEAFFGQGTRLTVV.

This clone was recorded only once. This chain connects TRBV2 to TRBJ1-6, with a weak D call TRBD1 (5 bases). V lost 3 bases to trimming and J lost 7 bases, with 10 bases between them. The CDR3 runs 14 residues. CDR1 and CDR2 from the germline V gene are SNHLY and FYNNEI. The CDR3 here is CASSDRGGNSPLHF. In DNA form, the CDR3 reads TGTGCCAGCAGTGATAGGGGTGGCAATTCACCCCTCCACTTT.

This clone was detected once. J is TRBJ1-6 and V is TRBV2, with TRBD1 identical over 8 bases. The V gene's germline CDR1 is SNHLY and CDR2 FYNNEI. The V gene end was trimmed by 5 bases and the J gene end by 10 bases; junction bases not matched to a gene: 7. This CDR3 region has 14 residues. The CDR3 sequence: CASSTTGEGSPLHF. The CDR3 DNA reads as TGTGCCAGCAGTACGACAGGGGAAGGATCACCCCTCCACTTT.

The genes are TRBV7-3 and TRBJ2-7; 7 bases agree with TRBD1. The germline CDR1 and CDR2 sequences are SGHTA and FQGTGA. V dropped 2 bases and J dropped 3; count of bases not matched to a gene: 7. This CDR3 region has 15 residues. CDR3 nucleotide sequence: TGTGCCAGCAGCTTAGGACCCGGGACAGTCTACGAGCAGTACTTC. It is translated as CASSLGPGTVYEQYF.

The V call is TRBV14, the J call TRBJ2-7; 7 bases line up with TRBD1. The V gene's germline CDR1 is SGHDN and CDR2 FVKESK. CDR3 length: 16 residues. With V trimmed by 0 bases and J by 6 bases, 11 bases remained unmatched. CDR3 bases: TGTGCCAGCAGCCAAGATCCGACAGGGTGGAGGCTCGAGCAGTACTTC. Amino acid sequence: CASSQDPTGWRLEQYF.

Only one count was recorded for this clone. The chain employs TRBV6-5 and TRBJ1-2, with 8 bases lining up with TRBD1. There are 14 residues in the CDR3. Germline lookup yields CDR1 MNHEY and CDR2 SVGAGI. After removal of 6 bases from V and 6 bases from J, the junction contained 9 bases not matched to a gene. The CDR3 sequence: CASRSTGGADGYTF. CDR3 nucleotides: TGTGCCAGCAGGTCAACAGGGGGAGCGGATGGCTACACCTTC.

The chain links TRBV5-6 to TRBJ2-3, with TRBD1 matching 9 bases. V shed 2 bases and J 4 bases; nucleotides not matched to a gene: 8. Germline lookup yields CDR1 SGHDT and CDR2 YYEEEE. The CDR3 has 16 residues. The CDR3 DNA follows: TGTGCCAGCAGCTTCCGGGACAGGGAGTTGGCAGATACGCAGTATTTT. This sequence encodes CASSFRDRELADTQYF.

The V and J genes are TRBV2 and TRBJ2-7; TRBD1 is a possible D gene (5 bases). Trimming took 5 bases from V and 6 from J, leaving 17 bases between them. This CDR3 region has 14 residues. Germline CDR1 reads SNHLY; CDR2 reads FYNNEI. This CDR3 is CASSNPTQVLEQYF. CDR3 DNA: TGTGCCAGCAGTAACCCGACACAGGTCCTCGAGCAGTACTTC.

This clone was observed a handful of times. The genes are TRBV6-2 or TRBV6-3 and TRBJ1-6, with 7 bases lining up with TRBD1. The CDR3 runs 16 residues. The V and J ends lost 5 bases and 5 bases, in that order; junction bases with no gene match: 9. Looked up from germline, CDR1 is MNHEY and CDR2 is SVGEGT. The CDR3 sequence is CASSTDRVGNNSPLHF. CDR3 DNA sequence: TGTGCCAGCAGTACCGACAGGGTTGGAAATAATTCACCCCTCCACTTT.

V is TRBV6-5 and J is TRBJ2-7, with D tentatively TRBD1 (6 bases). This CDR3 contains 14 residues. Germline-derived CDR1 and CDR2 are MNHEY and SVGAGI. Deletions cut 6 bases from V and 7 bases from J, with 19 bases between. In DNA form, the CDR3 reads TGTGCCAGCAGCGGACAGAGAACTACTTGGGAGCAGTACTTC. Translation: CASSGQRTTWEQYF.

CDR3 amino acids: CASSPDTLVGEAFF. CDR3 nucleotides: TGCGCCAGCAGTCCCGACACATTAGTGGGTGAAGCTTTCTTT. The gene calls are TRBV5-1 and TRBJ1-1; D ambiguous. In germline, CDR1 is SGHRS, CDR2 YFSETQ. CDR3 length: 14 residues. Trimming shortened V by 5 bases and J by 7 bases, and 18 bases separated the two germline ends.

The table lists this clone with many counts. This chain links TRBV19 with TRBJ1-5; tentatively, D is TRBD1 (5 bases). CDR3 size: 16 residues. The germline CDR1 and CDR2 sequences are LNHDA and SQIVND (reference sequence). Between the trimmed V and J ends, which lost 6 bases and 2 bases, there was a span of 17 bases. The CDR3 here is CASRPKLIQGNQPQHF. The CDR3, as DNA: TGTGCCAGTAGGCCAAAACTGATACAGGGCAATCAGCCCCAGCATTTT.

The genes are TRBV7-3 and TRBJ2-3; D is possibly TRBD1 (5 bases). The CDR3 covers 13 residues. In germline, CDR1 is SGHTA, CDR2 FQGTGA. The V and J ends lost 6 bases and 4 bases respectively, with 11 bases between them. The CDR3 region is CASSRAGSDTQYF. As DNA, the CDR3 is TGTGCCAGCAGTAGAGCAGGGTCAGATACGCAGTATTTT.

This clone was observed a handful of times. The CDR3 DNA reads TGTGCCAGCAGTGCTTCCGGGACAGGGAGGCGTTGGGATGAAAAACTGTTTTTT. The encoded protein is CASSASGTGRRWDEKLFF. The chain employs TRBV6-1 and TRBJ1-4; TRBD1 matches 9 bases. The CDR3 spans 18 residues. Germline CDR1 reads MNHNS; CDR2 reads SASEGT. Germline trimming cut 4 bases from V and 6 bases from J; bases unmatched to any gene: 15.

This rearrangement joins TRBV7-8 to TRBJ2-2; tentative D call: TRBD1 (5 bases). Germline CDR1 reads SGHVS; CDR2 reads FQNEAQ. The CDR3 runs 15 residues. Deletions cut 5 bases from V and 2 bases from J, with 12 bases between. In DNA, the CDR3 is TGTGCCAGCAGCCGACAGATAATAAACACCGGGGAGCTGTTTTTT. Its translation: CASSRQIINTGELFF. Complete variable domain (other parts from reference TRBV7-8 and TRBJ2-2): GAGVSQSPRYKVAKRGQDVALRCDPISGHVSLFWYQQALGQGPEFLTYFQNEAQLDKSGLPSDRFFAERPEGSVSTLKIQRTQQEDSAVYLCASSRQIINTGELFFGEGSRLTVL.

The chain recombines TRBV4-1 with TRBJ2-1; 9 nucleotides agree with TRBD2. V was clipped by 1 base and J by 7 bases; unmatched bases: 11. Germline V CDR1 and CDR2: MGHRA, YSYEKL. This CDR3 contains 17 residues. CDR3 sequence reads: CASSQVQVAGVNNEQFF. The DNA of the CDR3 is TGCGCCAGCAGCCAAGTTCAGGTAGCGGGGGTTAATAATGAGCAGTTCTTC.

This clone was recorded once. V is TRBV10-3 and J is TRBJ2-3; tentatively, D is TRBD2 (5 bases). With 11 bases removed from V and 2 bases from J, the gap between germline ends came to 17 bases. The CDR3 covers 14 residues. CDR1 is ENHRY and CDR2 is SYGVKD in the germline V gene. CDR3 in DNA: TGTGCCTCTACTAGAGTCCCCGACACAGATACGCAGTATTTT. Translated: CASTRVPDTDTQYF.